This T cell receptor beta chain was recovered during a study of cytomegalovirus exposure and HLA in healthy donors. The study's findings and limits: Further analysis, carried out later, found HLA-associated TCR beta chains more clonally expanded than equally common other chains. Among the sequence variants, a highly shared cluster was likely an artifact of sequencing.

The PCR employed 60 Vbeta primers together with 13 Jbeta primers. Per the original data handling: As a later analysis found, there were 80 million to 90 million unique TCR beta chains, of which roughly 11 million were shared. The data were produced by immunoSEQ multiplex PCR, yet TCRdb's version contains in-frame clones alone and is incomplete. The V and J calls and the clone size are those of that table, but D and trimming were determined from the DNA. The sample lists 200,000 or so clones, 70% to 90% occurring once. The V gene's germline CDR1 is MNHEY and CDR2 SMNVEV (reference sequence). Trimming left V 3 bases short and J 9 bases short, with 12 bases between. The CDR3 totals 13 residues. For this clone: Its specificity is unknown.

The V call is TRBV27, the J call TRBJ2-1; D is perhaps TRBD2 (5 bases). The sequence came from a woman aged 18 to 35 in good health and CMV-seropositive. The sequencing input was PBMCs. For the CDR3, the DNA is TGTGCCAGCAGTTTTGAACGGAGGAGTGAGCAGTTCTTC. This encodes CASSFERRSEQFF.